One and the same sample provided the 6 T cell receptor beta chains below, sequenced in a study of OX40 agonist ivuxolimab in advanced cancers. Preparation of the library involved the immunoSEQ multiplex PCR assay. TCRdb retrieved this table from immuneACCESS and kept in-frame rearrangements only. Not all clones are present; in checked studies, unresolved V genes account for under half, and no reason is known for the remainder. This sample comprises about 18,000 clones, 67% of them detected only once. The ten largest account for approximately 19% of the sample. The source material was CD4+ or CD8+ T cells sorted from blood, sampled in a trial of the OX40 agonist ivuxolimab. The source is an adult with an advanced solid tumor such as melanoma, head and neck, liver or kidney cancer.

The chain is built from TRBV19 and TRBJ1-3; 7 positions agree with TRBD1. This CDR3 is 19 amino acids long. After removal of 6 bases from V and 3 bases from J, the junction contained 20 bases not matched to a gene. CDR1 LNHDA and CDR2 SQIVND come from the germline V gene (reference sequence). The CDR3 coding sequence is TGTGCCAGTAGCCTACCGAACTTCATACAGGGGCTAGATGGAAACACCATATATTTT. Protein: CASSLPNFIQGLDGNTIYF.

This clone was seen more than once but under ten times. The genes are TRBV4-1 and TRBJ1-5; the D is unclear. Between the trimmed V and J ends, which lost 1 base and 3 bases, there was a span of 10 bases. The CDR3 covers 15 residues. CDR1 is MGHRA and CDR2 is YSYEKL in the germline V gene. CDR3 in amino acids: CASSQVGGLNQPQHF. In DNA, the CDR3 is TGCGCCAGCAGCCAAGTGGGAGGGCTCAATCAGCCCCAGCATTTT.

The V call is TRBV4-1, the J call TRBJ2-1; TRBD1 matches at 7 bases. This CDR3 is built from 14 residues. Germline V gives CDR1 MGHRA, CDR2 YSYEKL. With V trimmed by 5 bases and J by 4 bases, 5 bases remained unmatched. The CDR3 spells CASSNRDSYNEQFF. Here the CDR3 DNA reads TGCGCCAGCAGCAACCGGGACAGTTACAATGAGCAGTTCTTC.

The chain uses TRBV7-9 and TRBJ2-5; D might be TRBD1 (6 bases). Trimming took off 5 bases at V and 3 bases at J, with 22 bases between the two ends. Germline V CDR1 and CDR2: SEHNR, FQNEAQ (reference sequence). The CDR3 length is 17 residues. The DNA of the CDR3 is TGTGCCAGCAGCCCGCCCCGTACAGGGATGGTGGAAGAGACCCAGTACTTC. It yields the protein CASSPPRTGMVEETQYF. The full variable domain, its missing parts supplied by reference TRBV7-9 and TRBJ2-5, is DTGVSQNPRHKITKRGQNVTFRCDPISEHNRLYWYRQTLGQGPEFLTYFQNEAQLEKSRLLSDRFSAERPKGSFSTLEIQRTEQGDSAMYLCASSPPRTGMVEETQYFGPGTRLLVL.

The genes are TRBV10-1 and TRBJ2-3; the match to TRBD2 covers 9 bases. The CDR3 consists of 14 residues. Trimming cost V 6 bases and J 2 bases; bases outside gene matches: 3. Germline CDR1 reads WNHNN; CDR2 reads SYGVQD (reference sequence). CDR3 amino acids: CASSVAGDTDTQYF. Written as DNA, the CDR3 is TGCGCCAGCAGCGTAGCGGGAGACACAGATACGCAGTATTTT.

The genes are TRBV25-1 and TRBJ1-2; D may be TRBD1 (5 bases). Germline V gene sequence: CDR1 MGHDK, CDR2 SYGVNS. CDR3 length: 12 residues. Deletions cut 6 bases from V and 12 bases from J, with 17 bases between. CDR3 DNA: TGTGCCAGCAGAACTCGGGGGGAGAGAGACACCTTC. This gives the protein CASRTRGERDTF.